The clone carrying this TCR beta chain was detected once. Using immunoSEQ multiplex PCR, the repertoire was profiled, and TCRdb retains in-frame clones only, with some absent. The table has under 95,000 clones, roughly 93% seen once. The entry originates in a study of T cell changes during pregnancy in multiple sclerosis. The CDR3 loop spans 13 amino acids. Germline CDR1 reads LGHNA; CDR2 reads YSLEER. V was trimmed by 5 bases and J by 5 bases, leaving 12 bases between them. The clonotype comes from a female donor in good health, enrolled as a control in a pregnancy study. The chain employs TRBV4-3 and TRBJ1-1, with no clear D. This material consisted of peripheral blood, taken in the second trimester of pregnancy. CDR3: CASSVGGRTEAFF. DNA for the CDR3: TGCGCCAGCAGCGTCGGAGGGAGGACTGAAGCTTTCTTT.